These 26 T cell receptor beta chains came from one sample sequenced in a study of PD-1 blockade in classical Hodgkin lymphoma. Measured with immunoSEQ multiplex PCR; TCRdb has only the in-frame clones, and not every one. This table has about 97,000 clones, 65% to 85% appearing once. Every patient relapsed after autologous stem cell transplantation, and brentuximab vedotin exposure varied. This material consisted of peripheral blood mononuclear cells (PBMCs), taken at baseline. All receptors come from a human donor with classical Hodgkin lymphoma.

This clone was seen once. CDR3 protein: CASSLAAEAFF. The CDR3 DNA reads as TGTGCCAGCAGCTTGGCGGCTGAAGCTTTCTTT. The chain has TRBV11-2 and TRBJ1-1; D unclear. The CDR3 consists of 11 residues. In germline, CDR1 is SGHAT, CDR2 FQNNGV. The germline V and J ends were trimmed by 3 bases and 6 bases, with 5 bases remaining between them.

The rearrangement uses TRBV5-8 and TRBJ2-3; D is uncertain. CDR1 and CDR2 from the germline V gene are SGHTS and YDEGEE. The CDR3 is 12 residues long. The ends were cut back, 1 base at V and 7 bases at J, with 7 bases in the middle. Written as DNA, the CDR3 is TGTGCCAGCAGCTTGCCTCTCAATACGCAGTATTTT. It encodes CASSLPLNTQYF. Together with reference TRBV5-8 and TRBJ2-3, the CDR3 gives the full variable domain: EAGVTQSPTHLIKTRGQQATLRCSPISGHTSVYWYQQALGLGLQFLLWYDEGEERNRGNFPPRFSGRQFPNYSSELNVNALELEDSALYLCASSLPLNTQYFGPGTRLTVL.

The V and J genes are TRBV7-8 and TRBJ1-5, with a weak D call TRBD1 (5 bases). V lost 5 bases and J 0 bases, leaving 11 bases between the germline ends. Germline-derived CDR1 and CDR2 are SGHVS and FQNEAQ. The CDR3 runs to 15 residues. The CDR3 DNA reads TGTGCCAGCAGCCCCGGGACCGTTAGCAATCAGCCCCAGCATTTT. Translation: CASSPGTVSNQPQHF.

V gene TRBV5-1 combines with J gene TRBJ2-7; D is possibly TRBD1 (5 bases). The V end was cut by 5 bases, the J end by 6 bases, with 9 bases between. The CDR3 is made up of 11 amino acids. Germline V gene sequence: CDR1 SGHRS, CDR2 YFSETQ. CDR3 in amino acids: CASRRGFEQYF. The CDR3 coding sequence is TGCGCCAGCAGAAGGGGCTTCGAGCAGTACTTC.

V is TRBV10-3 and J is TRBJ2-5, with D perhaps matching TRBD1 or TRBD2 (5 bases each). Trimming removed 2 bases at V and 4 bases at J, with 5 bases between. The CDR3 length is 12 residues. Germline assignment: CDR1 ENHRY and CDR2 SYGVKD. The DNA of the CDR3 is TGTGCCATCAGTGAGGGGGGAGAGACCCAGTACTTC. Translation gives CAISEGGETQYF.

Here the CDR3 reads CASSLAVYSNEKLFF. The CDR3 DNA reads TGTGCCAGCAGCTTAGCTGTATACTCTAATGAAAAACTGTTTTTT. V gene TRBV7-6 combines with J gene TRBJ1-4, with D hard to call. Looked up from germline, CDR1 is SGHVS and CDR2 is FNYEAQ. CDR3 length: 15 amino acids. V was trimmed by 0 bases and J by 3 bases, leaving 8 bases between them.

The chain recombines TRBV7-2 with TRBJ2-5; D gene uncertain. V was cut by 2 bases and J by 7 bases, with 8 bases left in between. Germline V gives CDR1 SGHTA, CDR2 FQGNSA. The CDR3 length is 12 residues. CDR3 nucleotide sequence: TGTGCCAGCAGCTTATACAGAGGGACCCAGTACTTC. This sequence encodes CASSLYRGTQYF.

This clone was recorded once. The rearrangement joins TRBV7-9 to TRBJ2-5; 9 bases map to TRBD2. Looked up from germline, CDR1 is SEHNR and CDR2 is FQNEAQ (reference sequence). The trim removed 5 bases at V and 2 bases at J, leaving 15 bases unmatched. The CDR3 covers 18 residues. The CDR3 region has the DNA TGTGCCAGCAGCCGCGGCGGGGGGGTACCGAAGAAACAAGAGACCCAGTACTTC. This translates into CASSRGGGVPKKQETQYF.

V usage is TRBV5-4 and J usage is TRBJ2-7, with D possibly called TRBD1 or TRBD2 (5 bases each). The germline gives CDR1 SGHNT, CDR2 YYREEE (reference sequence). This CDR3 region has 14 residues. Trimming pared 4 bases from V and 7 bases from J, leaving 18 bases between. CDR3 nucleotides: TGTGCCAGCAGCCCACCTCAGCCTGGGGGAGAGCAGTACTTC. Translation gives CASSPPQPGGEQYF.

This clone was seen many times. This chain uses TRBV7-9 with TRBJ2-1; tentatively, D is TRBD2 (6 bases). The CDR3 runs 15 residues. Trimming left V 1 base short and J 6 bases short, with 13 bases between. Germline values: CDR1 SEHNR, CDR2 FQNEAQ (reference sequence). The CDR3 loop reads CASSLEGGPTNEQFF. The CDR3 DNA follows: TGTGCCAGCAGCTTAGAGGGAGGCCCAACCAATGAGCAGTTCTTC.

This clone was seen a few times. The gene calls are TRBV11-2 and TRBJ2-2, with 15 bases aligning to TRBD2. The CDR3 totals 17 residues. V gave up 1 base and J gave up 6 bases; unmatched junction bases: 3. Germline CDR1 and CDR2: SGHAT and FQNNGV. The CDR3 loop is CASSLARTSGRAGELFF. The CDR3 nucleotides are TGTGCCAGCAGCTTAGCGAGGACTAGCGGGAGGGCCGGGGAGCTGTTTTTT.

The chain joins TRBV10-2 to TRBJ2-3; perhaps TRBD2 as D (6 bases). The V gene's germline CDR1 is WSHSY and CDR2 SAAADI. V was shortened by 4 bases and J by 7 bases, with 15 bases between the two germline ends. This CDR3 is built from 14 residues. The CDR3 DNA reads as TGCGCCAGCAGTGTAGCGGAGGGGCTTAATACGCAGTATTTT. Translation gives CASSVAEGLNTQYF.

This rearrangement joins TRBV7-8 to TRBJ1-1; tentative D call: TRBD1 (5 bases). Germline values: CDR1 SGHVS, CDR2 FQNEAQ. The V gene lost 7 bases and the J gene lost 4 bases, with 19 bases spanning the gap. There are 15 residues in the CDR3. CDR3 residues: CASNFLRRGGTEAFF. The CDR3 nucleotides read TGTGCCAGCAACTTCCTCAGGCGGGGGGGCACTGAAGCTTTCTTT.

The V and J genes are TRBV19 and TRBJ2-3; D possibly corresponds to TRBD1 (5 bases). Germline CDR1 and CDR2: LNHDA and SQIVND (reference sequence). The CDR3 loop spans 13 amino acids. V lost 0 bases to trimming and J lost 7 bases, with 8 bases between them. The CDR3 is CASSIDRTHTQYF. CDR3 bases: TGTGCCAGTAGTATAGACAGGACACATACGCAGTATTTT.

The chain employs TRBV6-1 and TRBJ2-7; TRBD2 agrees at 8 bases. The CDR3 length is 14 residues. With V trimmed by 6 bases and J by 5 bases, 9 bases remained unmatched. From germline, CDR1 is MNHNS and CDR2 SASEGT. CDR3 in DNA: TGTGCCAGCAGCGAGCGGGGGACCTTCGACGAGCAGTACTTC. This sequence encodes CASSERGTFDEQYF.

The V call is TRBV5-6, the J call TRBJ2-7, with D tentatively TRBD1 (6 bases). CDR1 is SGHDT and CDR2 is YYEEEE in the germline V gene. The CDR3 spans 15 residues. The V and J ends lost 4 bases and 2 bases respectively, with 16 bases between them. The CDR3 loop reads CASSARDILTYEQYF. For the CDR3, the DNA is TGTGCCAGCAGCGCCCGGGACATCCTAACCTACGAGCAGTACTTC.

This chain joins TRBV7-9 and TRBJ2-2, with D possibly being TRBD2 (6 bases). V lost 0 bases and J 4 bases, leaving 12 bases between the germline ends. The CDR3 runs 16 residues. Germline CDR1 is SEHNR and CDR2 is FQNEAQ (reference sequence). The CDR3 coding sequence is TGTGCCAGCAGCTTAGCCGGGAGAGTAGGCACCGGGGAGCTGTTTTTT. This encodes CASSLAGRVGTGELFF.

This clone was observed a handful of times. This chain joins TRBV5-1 and TRBJ2-1; 10 nucleotides agree with TRBD2. This CDR3 region has 16 residues. Germline V gene lookup returns CDR1 SGHRS and CDR2 YFSETQ. Trimming took 0 bases from V and 2 from J; bases not matched to a gene: 2. This chain's CDR3 is CASSLDTSGTYNEQFF. The DNA of the CDR3 is TGCGCCAGCAGCTTGGACACTAGCGGGACCTACAATGAGCAGTTCTTC.

CDR3 amino acids: CASSPTFLQETQYF. CDR3 coding DNA: TGCGCCAGCAGCCCAACGTTCCTCCAAGAGACCCAGTACTTC. This rearrangement joins TRBV5-1 to TRBJ2-5; D ambiguous. The CDR3 is 14 residues long. From germline, CDR1 is SGHRS and CDR2 YFSETQ. Between the trimmed V and J ends, which lost 4 bases and 1 base, there was a span of 11 bases.

The J gene is TRBJ2-5, the V gene TRBV9; 7 bases fit TRBD2. The J call is in doubt because the DNA end fits TRBJ2-7 better. Per the germline V gene, CDR1 is SGDLS and CDR2 is YYNGEE. The CDR3 has 16 residues. DNA of the CDR3: TGTGCCAGCAGCGTATCGGCGGGAGTACCCTCCTACGAGCAGTACTTC. Its protein product is CASSVSAGVPSYEQYF.

The rearrangement links TRBV19 to TRBJ2-7; 7 positions match TRBD2. Germline-derived CDR1 and CDR2 are LNHDA and SQIVND (reference sequence). CDR3 length: 13 residues. V was clipped by 7 bases and J by 3 bases; unmatched bases: 6. CDR3 in amino acids: CASIPPGGYEQYF. As DNA, the CDR3 is TGTGCCAGTATCCCACCGGGAGGCTACGAGCAGTACTTC.

This clone appeared once. The V gene is TRBV7-8, the J gene TRBJ2-7; possible D gene TRBD1, 6 bases. The germline gives CDR1 SGHVS, CDR2 FQNEAQ. Trimming stripped 3 bases from V and 0 bases from J, with 15 bases between. The CDR3 consists of 16 residues. The CDR3 DNA reads TGTGCCAGCAGCTTCCGACGGGACAAAAGCTCCTACGAGCAGTACTTC. Translated, it gives CASSFRRDKSSYEQYF.

The table lists this clone with a count of one. The V gene is TRBV5-4, the J gene TRBJ2-1; 7 nucleotides match TRBD1. J gave up 5 bases and V 5 bases, and 10 bases lay outside the gene matches. CDR3 size: 15 residues. The germline V gene has CDR1 SGHNT and CDR2 YYREEE (reference sequence). The CDR3: CASRIWGQMNNEQFF. The CDR3 DNA sequence: TGTGCCAGCAGGATCTGGGGACAGATGAACAATGAGCAGTTCTTC. The full variable domain, in which reference TRBV5-4 and TRBJ2-1 provide the parts outside the CDR3, is ETGVTQSPTHLIKTRGQQVTLRCSSQSGHNTVSWYQQALGQGPQFIFQYYREEENGRGNFPPRFSGLQFPNYSSELNVNALELDDSALYLCASRIWGQMNNEQFFGPGTRLTVL.

The sample holds one count of this clone. This chain connects TRBV6-6 to TRBJ1-1; 7 bases are shared with TRBD1. The CDR3 consists of 15 residues. The germline gives CDR1 MNHNY, CDR2 SVGAGI (reference sequence). V trimming: 6 bases; J trimming: 0 bases; junction bases outside the gene matches: 7. The CDR3 here is CASSPTGTVNTEAFF. CDR3 sequence (DNA): TGTGCCAGCAGCCCCACAGGGACAGTGAACACTGAAGCTTTCTTT.

V and J are TRBV2 and TRBJ2-1; perhaps TRBD2 as D (6 bases). V gave up 11 bases and J gave up 6 bases, with 14 bases separating them. The CDR3 sequence is 12 residues long. Germline V lookup: CDR1 SNHLY, CDR2 FYNNEI. CDR3 DNA sequence: TGTGCCTGGCGGGATTGGTTCAATGAGCAGTTCTTC. The encoded protein is CAWRDWFNEQFF.

The CDR3 DNA sequence: TGTGCCAGCCGGGGGGCGTTTGAGGGCTACACCTTC. It is translated as CASRGAFEGYTF. The rearrangement uses TRBV7-9 and TRBJ1-2, with D tentatively TRBD1 (6 bases). Germline V lookup: CDR1 SEHNR, CDR2 FQNEAQ (reference sequence). V was clipped by 8 bases and J by 8 bases, with 15 bases between them. The CDR3 is made up of 12 amino acids.